The present entry profiles one TCR beta chain with its context. Lacking the conserved final phenylalanine or tryptophan, this CDR3 likely reflects a read error. The germline gives CDR1 WNHNN, CDR2 SYGVQD (reference sequence). The CDR3 extends over 14 amino acids. V lost 3 bases to trimming and J lost 4 bases, with 13 bases between them. This sample's RNA came from whole unsorted tissue. The entry originates in a study of tumor and adjacent non-tumor tissue in lung cancer. Overall study: The patients, around 10 men and 4 to 6 women, were roughly 30 to 76 with stage I to III disease.

A modified ARM-PCR protocol with three rounds of nested PCR amplified TCRbeta. TCRdb recomputed calls from the multiplex PCR reads with MiXCR, one row per CDR3 protein. The repertoire includes about 75,000 distinct CDR3 sequences, roughly 80% of them detected once, and about 12% sits in the top ten. This chain uses TRBV10-1 with TRBJ2-7; TRBD1 might be the D (5 bases). The specimen sequenced was lung tumor tissue. The TCR sequence derives from a woman aged 45-60 years with non-small cell lung cancer. CDR3 loop: CASSDPGKGYEQYS. The CDR3 region has the DNA TGCGCCAGCAGTGACCCAGGGAAGGGATACGAGCAGTACTCC.